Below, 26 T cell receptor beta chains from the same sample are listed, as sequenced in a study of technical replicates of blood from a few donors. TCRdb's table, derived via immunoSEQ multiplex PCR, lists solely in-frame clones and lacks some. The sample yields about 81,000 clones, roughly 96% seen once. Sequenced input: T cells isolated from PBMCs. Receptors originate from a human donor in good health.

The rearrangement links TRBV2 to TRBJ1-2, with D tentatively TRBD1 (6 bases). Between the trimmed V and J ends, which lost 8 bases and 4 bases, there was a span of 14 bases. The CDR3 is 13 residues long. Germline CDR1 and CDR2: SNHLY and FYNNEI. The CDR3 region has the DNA TGTGCCAGCGGGGACAATCAATTCTATGGCTACACCTTC. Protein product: CASGDNQFYGYTF.

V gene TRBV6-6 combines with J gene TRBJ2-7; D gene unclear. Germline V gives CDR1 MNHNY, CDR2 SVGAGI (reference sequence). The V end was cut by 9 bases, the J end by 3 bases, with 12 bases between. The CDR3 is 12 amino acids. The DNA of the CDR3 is TGTGCCAGTTCAGCCCAGGACTACGAGCAGTACTTC. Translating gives CASSAQDYEQYF.

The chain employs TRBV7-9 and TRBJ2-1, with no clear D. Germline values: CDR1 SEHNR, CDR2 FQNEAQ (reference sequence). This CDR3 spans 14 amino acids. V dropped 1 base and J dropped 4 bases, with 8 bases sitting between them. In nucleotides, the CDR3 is TGTGCCAGCAGCTTAGTAGTACCGTACAATGAGCAGTTCTTC. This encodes CASSLVVPYNEQFF.

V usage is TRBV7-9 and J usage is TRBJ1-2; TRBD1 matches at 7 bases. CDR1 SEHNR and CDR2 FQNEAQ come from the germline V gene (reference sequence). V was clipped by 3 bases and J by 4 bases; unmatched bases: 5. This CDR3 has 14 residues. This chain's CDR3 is CASSFPGTAYGYTF. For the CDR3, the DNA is TGTGCCAGCAGCTTTCCCGGGACAGCCTATGGCTACACCTTC.

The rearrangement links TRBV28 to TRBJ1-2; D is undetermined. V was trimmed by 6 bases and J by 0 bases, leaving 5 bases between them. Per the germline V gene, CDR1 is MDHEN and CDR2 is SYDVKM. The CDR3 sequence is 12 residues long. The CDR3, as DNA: TGTGCCAGCAGGAGTACTAACTATGGCTACACCTTC. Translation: CASRSTNYGYTF.

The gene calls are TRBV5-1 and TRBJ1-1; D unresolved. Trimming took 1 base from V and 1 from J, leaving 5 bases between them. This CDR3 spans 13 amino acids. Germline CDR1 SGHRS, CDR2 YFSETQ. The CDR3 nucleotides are TGCGCCAGCAGCTTGTCCAGGAACACTGAAGCTTTCTTT. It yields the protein CASSLSRNTEAFF.

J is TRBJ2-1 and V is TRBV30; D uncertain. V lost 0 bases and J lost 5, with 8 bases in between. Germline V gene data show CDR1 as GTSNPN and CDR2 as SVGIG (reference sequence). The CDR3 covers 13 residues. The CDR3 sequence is CAWSVGHHNEQFF. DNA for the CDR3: TGTGCCTGGAGTGTTGGCCACCACAATGAGCAGTTCTTC.

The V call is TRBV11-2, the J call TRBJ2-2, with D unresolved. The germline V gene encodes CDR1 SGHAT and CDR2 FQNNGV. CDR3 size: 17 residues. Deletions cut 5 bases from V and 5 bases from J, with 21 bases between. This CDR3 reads CASSPPPLRSRTGELFF. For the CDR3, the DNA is TGTGCCAGCAGCCCCCCCCCATTGAGGTCCCGAACCGGGGAGCTGTTTTTT.

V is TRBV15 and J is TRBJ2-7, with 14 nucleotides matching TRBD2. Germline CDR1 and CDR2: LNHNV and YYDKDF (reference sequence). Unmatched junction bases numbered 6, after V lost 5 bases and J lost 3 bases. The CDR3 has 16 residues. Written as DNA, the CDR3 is TGTGCCACCAGCCTAGGGGGGACTAGCGGGAGCTACGAGCAGTACTTC. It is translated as CATSLGGTSGSYEQYF. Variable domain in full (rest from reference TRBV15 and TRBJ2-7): DAMVIQNPRYQVTQFGKPVTLSCSQTLNHNVMYWYQQKSSQAPKLLFHYYDKDFNNEADTPDNFQSRRPNTSFCFLDIRSPGLGDTAMYLCATSLGGTSGSYEQYFGPGTRLTVT.

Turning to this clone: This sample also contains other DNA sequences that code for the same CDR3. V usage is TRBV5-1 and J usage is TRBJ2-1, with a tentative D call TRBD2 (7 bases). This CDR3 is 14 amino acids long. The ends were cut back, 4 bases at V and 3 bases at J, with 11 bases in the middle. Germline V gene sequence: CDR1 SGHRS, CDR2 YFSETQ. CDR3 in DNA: TGCGCCAGCAGCCCCGGGGGGCTCTACAATGAGCAGTTCTTC. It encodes CASSPGGLYNEQFF.

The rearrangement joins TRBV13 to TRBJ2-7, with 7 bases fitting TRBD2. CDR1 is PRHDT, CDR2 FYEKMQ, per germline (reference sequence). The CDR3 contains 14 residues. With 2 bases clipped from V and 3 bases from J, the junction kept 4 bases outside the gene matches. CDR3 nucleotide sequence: TGTGCCAGCAGCTTACCGGGACTAAACTACGAGCAGTACTTC. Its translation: CASSLPGLNYEQYF.

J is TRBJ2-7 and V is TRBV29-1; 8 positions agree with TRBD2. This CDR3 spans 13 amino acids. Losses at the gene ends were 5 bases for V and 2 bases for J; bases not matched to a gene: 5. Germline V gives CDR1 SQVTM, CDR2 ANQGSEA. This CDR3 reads CSVLLADPYEQYF. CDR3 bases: TGCAGCGTTCTACTAGCGGACCCCTACGAGCAGTACTTC.

CDR3 nucleotide sequence: TGCGCCAGTAGTCATGTGGGAGCCTACGAGCAGTACTTC. Translation gives CASSHVGAYEQYF. The chain combines TRBV10-1 with TRBJ2-7; D is possibly TRBD2 (5 bases). Germline CDR1 reads WNHNN; CDR2 reads SYGVQD (reference sequence). The CDR3 loop spans 13 amino acids. V was cut by 9 bases and J by 2 bases, with 14 bases left in between.

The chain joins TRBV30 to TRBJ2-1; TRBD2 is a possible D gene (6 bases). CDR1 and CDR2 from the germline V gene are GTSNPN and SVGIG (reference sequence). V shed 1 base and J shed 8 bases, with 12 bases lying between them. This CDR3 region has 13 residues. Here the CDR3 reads CAWSGGLLHEQFF. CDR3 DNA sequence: TGTGCCTGGAGTGGAGGACTACTCCATGAGCAGTTCTTC.

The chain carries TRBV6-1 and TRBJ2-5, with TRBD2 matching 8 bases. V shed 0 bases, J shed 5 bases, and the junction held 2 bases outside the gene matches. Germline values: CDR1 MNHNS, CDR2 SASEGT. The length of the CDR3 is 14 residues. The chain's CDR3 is CASSEARGAETQYF. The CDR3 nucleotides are TGTGCCAGCAGTGAAGCGCGGGGGGCCGAGACCCAGTACTTC.

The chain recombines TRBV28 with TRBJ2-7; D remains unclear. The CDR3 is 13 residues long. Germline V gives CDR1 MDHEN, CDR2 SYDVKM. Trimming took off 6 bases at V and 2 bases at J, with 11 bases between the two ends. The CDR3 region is CASRTHLTYEQYF. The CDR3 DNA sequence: TGTGCCAGCAGAACCCACCTAACCTACGAGCAGTACTTC.

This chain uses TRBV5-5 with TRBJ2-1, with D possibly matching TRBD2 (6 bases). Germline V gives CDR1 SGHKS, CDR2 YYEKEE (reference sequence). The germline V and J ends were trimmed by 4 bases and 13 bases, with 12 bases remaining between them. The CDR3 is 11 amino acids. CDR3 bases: TGTGCCAGCAGCCCGGACTACCTCCAGTTCTTC. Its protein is CASSPDYLQFF.

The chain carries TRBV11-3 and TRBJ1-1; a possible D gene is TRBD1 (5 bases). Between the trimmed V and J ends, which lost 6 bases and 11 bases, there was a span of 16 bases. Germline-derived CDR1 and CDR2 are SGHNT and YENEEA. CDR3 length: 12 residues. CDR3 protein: CASSSGTGKAFF. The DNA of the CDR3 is TGTGCCAGCAGTTCCGGGACTGGGAAGGCTTTCTTT.

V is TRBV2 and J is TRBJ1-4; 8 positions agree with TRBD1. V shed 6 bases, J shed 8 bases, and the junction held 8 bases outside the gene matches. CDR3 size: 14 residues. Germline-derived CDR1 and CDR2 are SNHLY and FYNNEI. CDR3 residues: CASSRTGIFEKLFF. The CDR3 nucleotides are TGTGCCAGCAGCCGGACAGGGATATTCGAAAAACTGTTTTTT. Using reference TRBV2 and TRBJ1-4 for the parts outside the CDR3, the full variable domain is EPEVTQTPSHQVTQMGQEVILRCVPISNHLYFYWYRQILGQKVEFLVSFYNNEISEKSEIFDDQFSVERPDGSNFTLKIRSTKLEDSAMYFCASSRTGIFEKLFFGSGTQLSVL.

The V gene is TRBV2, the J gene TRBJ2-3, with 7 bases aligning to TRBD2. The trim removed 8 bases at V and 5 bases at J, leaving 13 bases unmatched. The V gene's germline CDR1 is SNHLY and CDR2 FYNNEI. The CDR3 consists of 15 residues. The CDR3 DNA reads TGTGCCAGCGGCCGGTTTGGGGGGGGGAGAGATACGCAGTATTTT. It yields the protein CASGRFGGGRDTQYF. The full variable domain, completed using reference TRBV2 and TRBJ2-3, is EPEVTQTPSHQVTQMGQEVILRCVPISNHLYFYWYRQILGQKVEFLVSFYNNEISEKSEIFDDQFSVERPDGSNFTLKIRSTKLEDSAMYFCASGRFGGGRDTQYFGPGTRLTVL.

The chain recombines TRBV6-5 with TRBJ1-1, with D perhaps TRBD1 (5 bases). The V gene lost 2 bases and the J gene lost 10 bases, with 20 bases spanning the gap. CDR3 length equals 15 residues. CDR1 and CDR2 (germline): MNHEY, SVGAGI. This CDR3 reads CASSYTSTGVWVAFF. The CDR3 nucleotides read TGTGCCAGCAGTTACACCTCCACGGGGGTCTGGGTAGCTTTCTTT.

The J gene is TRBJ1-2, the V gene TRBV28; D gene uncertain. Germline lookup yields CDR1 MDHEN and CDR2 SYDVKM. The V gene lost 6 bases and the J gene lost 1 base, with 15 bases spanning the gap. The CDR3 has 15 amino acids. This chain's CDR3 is CASSRGPRDNYGYTF. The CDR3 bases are TGTGCCAGCAGCCGCGGCCCGCGGGATAACTATGGCTACACCTTC.

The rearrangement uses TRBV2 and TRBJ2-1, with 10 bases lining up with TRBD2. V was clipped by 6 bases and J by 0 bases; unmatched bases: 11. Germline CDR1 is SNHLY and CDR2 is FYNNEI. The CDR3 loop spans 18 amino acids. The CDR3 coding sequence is TGTGCCAGCAGAGCTCGGGTAGCGGGAGGATTCTCCTACAATGAGCAGTTCTTC. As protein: CASRARVAGGFSYNEQFF.

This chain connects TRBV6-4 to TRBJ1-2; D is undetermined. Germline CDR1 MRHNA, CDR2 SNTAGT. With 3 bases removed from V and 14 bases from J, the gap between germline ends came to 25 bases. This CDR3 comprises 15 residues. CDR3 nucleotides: TGTGCCAGCAGTGATGTGGCCAGAGGAGATGCAAGTAGGACCTTC. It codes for CASSDVARGDASRTF.

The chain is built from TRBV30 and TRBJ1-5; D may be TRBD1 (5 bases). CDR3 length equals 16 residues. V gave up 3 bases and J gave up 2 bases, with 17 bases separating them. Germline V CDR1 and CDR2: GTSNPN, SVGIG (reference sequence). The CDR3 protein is CAWRPSPGGGNQPQHF. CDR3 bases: TGTGCCTGGAGGCCCAGCCCTGGGGGGGGCAATCAGCCCCAGCATTTT.

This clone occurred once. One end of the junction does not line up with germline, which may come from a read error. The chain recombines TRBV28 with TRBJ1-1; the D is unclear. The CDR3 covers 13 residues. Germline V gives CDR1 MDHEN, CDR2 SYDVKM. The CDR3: CASSNSLKTEAFF. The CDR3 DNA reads TGTGCCAGCAGTAATAGCTTGAAGACTGAAGCTTTCTTT.